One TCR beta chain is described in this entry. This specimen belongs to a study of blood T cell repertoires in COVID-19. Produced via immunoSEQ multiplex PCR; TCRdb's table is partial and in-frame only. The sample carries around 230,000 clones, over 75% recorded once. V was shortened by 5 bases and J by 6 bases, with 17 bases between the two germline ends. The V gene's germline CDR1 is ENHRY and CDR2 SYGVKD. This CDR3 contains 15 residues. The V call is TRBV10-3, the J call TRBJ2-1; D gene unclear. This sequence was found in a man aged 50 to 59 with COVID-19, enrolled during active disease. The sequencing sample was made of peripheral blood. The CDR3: CAISSAASIGNEQFF. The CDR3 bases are TGTGCCATCAGTTCCGCCGCGTCGATCGGCAATGAGCAGTTCTTC.